The rows below give T cell receptor beta chains drawn from one sample of a study of CD8+ T cells in alopecia areata. The table came from immunoSEQ multiplex PCR; TCRdb's copy has only in-frame clones and leaves some out. The sample yields more than 150,000 clones, 51% seen once. The input for sequencing was CD8+ T cells sorted from blood, taken around week 54, from a patient treated with tofacitinib. These receptors came from a human donor with alopecia areata. CDR3s include the opening cysteine and the closing phenylalanine or tryptophan. D genes are given only for firm matches. Size values are once, few and many counts, or a class for expanded clones, and some rows have none.

j_call	v_call	clone_size	d_call	cdr3_nt	cdr3_aa
TRBJ2-3	TRBV4-1	.	.	TGCGCCAGCAGCCTTAGACGAGGGGACAGCACAGATACGCAGTATTTT	CASSLRRGDSTDTQYF
TRBJ2-1	TRBV4-1	few	.	TGCGCCAGCAGCCACCGGGACGGTTACAATGAGCAGTTCTTC	CASSHRDGYNEQFF
TRBJ1-1	TRBV5-1	.	TRBD1	TGCGCCAGCAGCTTTGACAGGGGATCGAGGAACACTGAAGCTTTCTTT	CASSFDRGSRNTEAFF
TRBJ1-2	TRBV6-5	.	.	TGTGCCAGCAGTTACTCTGAAGGGCTCGGGGGCTACACCTTC	CASSYSEGLGGYTF
TRBJ1-6	TRBV5-1	.	TRBD1	TGCGCCAGCAGCTGGGGACAGGGATTTGATTCACCCCTCCACTTT	CASSWGQGFDSPLHF
TRBJ2-7	TRBV11-2	.	.	TGTGCCAGCAGCAAGACGTCCTACGAGCAGTACTTC	CASSKTSYEQYF
TRBJ2-3	TRBV7-8	few	TRBD2	TGTGCCAGCAGCTTGCAGCGGGGGGCCACAGATACGCAGTATTTT	CASSLQRGATDTQYF
TRBJ1-4	TRBV29-1	.	.	TGCAGCGTTGAGGAGGAAGATGAAAAACTGTTTTTT	CSVEEEDEKLFF
TRBJ2-3	TRBV9	.	TRBD2	TGTGCCAGCAGCGCCTATGGCGGGGGGCGGGCAGATACGCAGTATTTT	CASSAYGGGRADTQYF
TRBJ2-7	TRBV5-6	.	TRBD1	TGTGCCAGCAGCTCGGAAGGACAGGGGGCTTACGAGCAGTACTTC	CASSSEGQGAYEQYF
TRBJ2-5	TRBV5-1	once	.	TGCGCCAGCAGCCTTGAGGGAGGTGTTGGAGAGACCCAGTACTTC	CASSLEGGVGETQYF
TRBJ1-3	TRBV7-8	.	.	TGTGCCAGCACCCCCGGACGGATCTCTGGAAACACCATATATTTT	CASTPGRISGNTIYF
TRBJ2-5	TRBV7-2	.	.	TGTGCCAGCAGGGGACCCCAGTACCAAGAGACCCAGTACTTC	CASRGPQYQETQYF
TRBJ1-2	TRBV30	.	TRBD1	TGTGCCTGGAGTTTAACAGGGGGCGCCCTGGGCTACACCTTC	CAWSLTGGALGYTF
TRBJ1-2	TRBV5-6	.	.	TGTGCCAGCAGCTTGGTAGGAAAGGGGGAATTAGGCGGCTACACCTTC	CASSLVGKGELGGYTF